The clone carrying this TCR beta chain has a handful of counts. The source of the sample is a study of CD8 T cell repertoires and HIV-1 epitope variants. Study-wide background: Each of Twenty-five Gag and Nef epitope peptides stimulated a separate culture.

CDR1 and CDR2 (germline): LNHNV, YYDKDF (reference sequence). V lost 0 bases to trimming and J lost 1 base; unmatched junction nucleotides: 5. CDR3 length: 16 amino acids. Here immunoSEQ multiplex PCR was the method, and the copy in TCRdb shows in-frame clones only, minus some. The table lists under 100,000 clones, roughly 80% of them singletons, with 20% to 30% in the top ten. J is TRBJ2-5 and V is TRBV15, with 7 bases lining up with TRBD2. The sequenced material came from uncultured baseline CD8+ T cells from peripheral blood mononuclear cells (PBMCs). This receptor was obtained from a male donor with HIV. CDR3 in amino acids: CATSRDTAGPQETQYF. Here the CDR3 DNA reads TGTGCCACCAGCAGAGATACAGCGGGACCCCAAGAGACCCAGTACTTC.